In its sample, the clone carrying this T cell receptor beta chain was seen many times. The target antigen is unknown. Germline V gene sequence: CDR1 SNHLY, CDR2 FYNNEI. The CDR3 is made up of 13 amino acids. V was cut by 8 bases and J by 14 bases, with 22 bases left in between. Disease duration under 2 months; hyperthyroidism patients were aged 18 to 65. This sample was included in a study of T cells in Graves' hyperthyroidism and ophthalmopathy. Study-level findings and limits: Separation of ophthalmopathy from stable hyperthyroidism was achieved by a 13 V-J model.

Amplification of TCR beta CDR3 regions was performed using RNA transcripts as template. Using the HTBI primer set, a first-round RT-PCR was run on the TCR CDR3. One entry per CDR3 protein, called by TCRdb with MiXCR from the multiplex PCR reads. The sample carries approximately 300,000 distinct CDR3 sequences, 16% recorded once. This clonotype was sampled from a man aged 25 to 40 with Graves' hyperthyroidism. Sequencing was carried out using blood. This chain uses TRBV2 with TRBJ2-1; no reliable D call. As DNA, the CDR3 is TGTGCCAGCTCGTATACCACGGATTTTAAGGAGTTCTTC. It yields the protein CASSYTTDFKEFF.